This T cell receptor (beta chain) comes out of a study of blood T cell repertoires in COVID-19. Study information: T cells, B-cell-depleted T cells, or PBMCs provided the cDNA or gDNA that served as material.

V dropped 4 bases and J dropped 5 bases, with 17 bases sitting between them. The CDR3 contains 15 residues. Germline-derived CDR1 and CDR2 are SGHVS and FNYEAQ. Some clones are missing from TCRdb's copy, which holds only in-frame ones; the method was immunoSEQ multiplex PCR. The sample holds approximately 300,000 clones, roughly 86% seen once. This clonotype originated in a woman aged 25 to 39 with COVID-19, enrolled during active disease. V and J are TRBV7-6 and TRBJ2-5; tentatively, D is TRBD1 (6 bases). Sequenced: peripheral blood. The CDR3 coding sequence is TGTGCCAGCAGCTACGGGGCAGGGGTTCGGGAGACCCAGTACTTC. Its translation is CASSYGAGVRETQYF.